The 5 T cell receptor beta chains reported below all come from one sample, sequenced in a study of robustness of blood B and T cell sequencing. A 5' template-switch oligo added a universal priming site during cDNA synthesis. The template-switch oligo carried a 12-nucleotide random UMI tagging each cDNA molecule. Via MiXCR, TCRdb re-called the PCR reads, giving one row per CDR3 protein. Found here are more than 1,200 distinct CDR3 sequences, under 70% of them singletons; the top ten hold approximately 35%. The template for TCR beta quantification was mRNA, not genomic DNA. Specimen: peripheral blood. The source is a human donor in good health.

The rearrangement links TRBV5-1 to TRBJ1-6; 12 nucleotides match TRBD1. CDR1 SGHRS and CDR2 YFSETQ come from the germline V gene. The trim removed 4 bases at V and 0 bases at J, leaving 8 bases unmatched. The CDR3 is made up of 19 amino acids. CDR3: CASSRGQGARSSYNSPLHF. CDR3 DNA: TGCGCCAGCAGCAGGGGACAGGGGGCACGGAGCTCCTATAATTCACCCCTCCACTTT.

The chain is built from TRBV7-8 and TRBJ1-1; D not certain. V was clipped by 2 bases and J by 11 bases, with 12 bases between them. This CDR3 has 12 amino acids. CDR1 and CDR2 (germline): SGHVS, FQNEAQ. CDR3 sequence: CASSLIDGMAFF. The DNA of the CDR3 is TGTGCCAGCAGCTTAATCGACGGGATGGCTTTCTTT.

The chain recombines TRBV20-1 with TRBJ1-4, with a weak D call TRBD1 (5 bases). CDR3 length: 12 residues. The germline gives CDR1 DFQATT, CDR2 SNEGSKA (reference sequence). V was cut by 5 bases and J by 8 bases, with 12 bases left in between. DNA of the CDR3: TGCAGTGCTCTCCAGGGCGGAGAAAAACTGTTTTTT. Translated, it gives CSALQGGEKLFF.

Here the CDR3 reads CARSQSPLHF. The CDR3 DNA sequence: TGTGCCAGAAGCCAGTCACCCCTCCACTTT. The chain combines TRBV5-3 with TRBJ1-6; D uncertain. TRBV5-3 is noted as an ORF with a role that remains uncertain. Trimming took 4 bases from V and 10 from J, leaving 3 bases between them. The CDR3 spans 10 residues.

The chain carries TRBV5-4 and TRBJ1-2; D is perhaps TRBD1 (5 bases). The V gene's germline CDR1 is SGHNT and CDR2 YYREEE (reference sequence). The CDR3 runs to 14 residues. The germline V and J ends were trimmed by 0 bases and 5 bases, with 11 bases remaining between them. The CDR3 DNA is TGTGCCAGCAGCTTGGGGGGCGCCTCTTATGGCTACACCTTC. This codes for CASSLGGASYGYTF.